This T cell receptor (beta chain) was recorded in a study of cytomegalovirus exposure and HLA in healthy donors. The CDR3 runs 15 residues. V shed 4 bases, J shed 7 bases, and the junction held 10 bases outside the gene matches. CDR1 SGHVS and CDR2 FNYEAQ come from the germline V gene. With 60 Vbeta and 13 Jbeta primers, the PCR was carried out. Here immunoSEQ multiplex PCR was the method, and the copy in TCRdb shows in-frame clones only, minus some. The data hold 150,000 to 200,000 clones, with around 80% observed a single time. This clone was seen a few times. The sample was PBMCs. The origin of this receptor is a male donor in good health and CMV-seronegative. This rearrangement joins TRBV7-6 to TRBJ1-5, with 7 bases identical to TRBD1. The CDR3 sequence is CASSSQTGLGQPQHF. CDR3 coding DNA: TGTGCCAGCAGCTCCCAGACAGGGCTAGGACAGCCCCAGCATTTT. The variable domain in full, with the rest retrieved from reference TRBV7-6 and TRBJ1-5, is GAGVSQSPRYKVTKRGQDVALRCDPISGHVSLYWYRQALGQGPEFLTYFNYEAQQDKSGLPNDRFSAERPEGSISTLTIQRTEQRDSAMYRCASSSQTGLGQPQHFGDGTRLSIL.